Below are 30 T cell receptor beta chains sequenced from a single sample in a study of shared clonotypes between healthy human individuals. Method: immunoSEQ multiplex PCR; TCRdb's copy keeps in-frame clones and lacks some. The sample records approximately 2.1 million clones, more than 80% being singletons. The sequenced sample consisted of naive CD4+ T cells from PBMCs. This sample's subset: CD45RA+ positively selected. The receptors derive from a young man in good health. Some clones in this sample may be carry-over from other donors' samples.

The J gene is TRBJ1-1, the V gene TRBV4-1; TRBD1 might be the D (6 bases). This CDR3 comprises 18 residues. V shed 3 bases and J shed 5 bases, with 25 bases lying between them. CDR1 MGHRA and CDR2 YSYEKL come from the germline V gene. The CDR3 here is CASSQNAGPLRGGTEAFF. CDR3 bases: TGCGCCAGCAGCCAGAACGCCGGGCCTCTTAGGGGGGGGACTGAAGCTTTCTTT.

About this clone: This sample includes further DNA sequences coding for the same CDR3. The rearrangement links TRBV7-2 to TRBJ2-7, with 10 bases matching TRBD2. This CDR3 has 17 amino acids. Germline-derived CDR1 and CDR2 are SGHTA and FQGNSA. The junction had 13 bases not matched to a gene; V was cut back by 6 bases and J by 2 bases. CDR3 loop: CASSRTSGTSATYEQYF. The CDR3 coding sequence is TGTGCCAGCAGTAGAACGTCCGGGACTAGCGCTACCTACGAGCAGTACTTC.

CDR3 protein: CASSLRGTGGYEQYF. The CDR3 DNA is TGCGCCAGCAGCCTGAGGGGGACAGGGGGCTACGAGCAGTACTTC. The V call is TRBV5-1, the J call TRBJ2-7; 11 nucleotides match TRBD1. This CDR3 is 15 amino acids long. Trimming took 4 bases from V and 3 from J; bases not matched to a gene: 6. Germline CDR1 and CDR2: SGHRS and YFSETQ.

The chain's CDR3 is CASSLVREGETQYF. The CDR3 bases are TGTGCCAGCAGCTTAGTGAGGGAGGGAGAGACCCAGTACTTC. The chain is built from TRBV11-2 and TRBJ2-5; 7 nucleotides match TRBD2. This CDR3 comprises 14 residues. Germline trimming cut 1 base from V and 4 bases from J; bases unmatched to any gene: 3. Germline CDR1 SGHAT, CDR2 FQNNGV.

The J gene is TRBJ1-5, the V gene TRBV6-6; tentative D call: TRBD1 (5 bases). CDR1 and CDR2 (germline): MNHNY, SVGAGI (reference sequence). The CDR3 has 13 amino acids. V lost 5 bases and J 5 bases, leaving 10 bases between the germline ends. The DNA of the CDR3 is TGTGCCAGCAGTGGGGCAGCCTATCAGCCCCAGCATTTT. Protein product: CASSGAAYQPQHF.

The chain combines TRBV2 with TRBJ2-5, with 8 bases matching TRBD2. This CDR3 spans 17 amino acids. V dropped 1 base and J dropped 7; count of bases not matched to a gene: 14. Germline V gene lookup returns CDR1 SNHLY and CDR2 FYNNEI. This chain's CDR3 is CASSEGAGGARSGTQYF. CDR3 DNA sequence: TGTGCCAGCAGTGAAGGCGCCGGGGGGGCGCGGAGTGGGACCCAGTACTTC. The whole variable domain, filled in from reference TRBV2 and TRBJ2-5, reads EPEVTQTPSHQVTQMGQEVILRCVPISNHLYFYWYRQILGQKVEFLVSFYNNEISEKSEIFDDQFSVERPDGSNFTLKIRSTKLEDSAMYFCASSEGAGGARSGTQYFGPGTRLLVL.

The genes are TRBV18 and TRBJ1-5, with a possible D match to TRBD1 (5 bases). The ends were cut back, 1 base at V and 2 bases at J, with 15 bases in the middle. The CDR3 has 17 residues. The germline V gene has CDR1 KGHSH and CDR2 LQKENI. This chain's CDR3 is CASSPRRLGGGNQPQHF. The CDR3 DNA sequence: TGTGCCAGCTCACCACGGCGGCTGGGGGGGGGCAATCAGCCCCAGCATTTT.

The CDR3 coding sequence is TGTGCCACCCCTCCCACTGAAGCTTTCTTT. It specifies CATPPTEAFF. The J gene is TRBJ1-1, the V gene TRBV6-7, with D unresolved. TRBV6-7 is an ORF; its function is uncertain. V lost 10 bases and J 4 bases, leaving 7 bases between the germline ends. The CDR3 consists of 10 residues.

V is TRBV9 and J is TRBJ1-3; D unresolved. Between the trimmed V and J ends, which lost 4 bases and 2 bases, there was a span of 16 bases. The CDR3 loop spans 16 amino acids. CDR1 and CDR2 (germline): SGDLS, YYNGEE. CDR3 bases: TGTGCCAGCAGCAAGTCGGGTAGGTTCCCTGGAAACACCATATATTTT. Protein sequence: CASSKSGRFPGNTIYF.

Notes on this clone: Other DNA sequences in the sample encode the same CDR3. The V call is TRBV18, the J call TRBJ2-2; D might be TRBD2 (6 bases). CDR1 is KGHSH, CDR2 LQKENI, per germline. V dropped 1 base and J dropped 2 bases, with 11 bases sitting between them. This CDR3 comprises 16 residues. The CDR3 loop is CASSPLAGPNTGELFF. As DNA, the CDR3 is TGTGCCAGCTCACCACTGGCGGGACCAAACACCGGGGAGCTGTTTTTT.

The V gene is TRBV7-3, the J gene TRBJ2-7, with D perhaps matching TRBD2 (6 bases). The CDR3 is made up of 14 amino acids. Germline V gene data show CDR1 as SGHTA and CDR2 as FQGTGA. The germline V and J ends were trimmed by 3 bases and 2 bases, with 11 bases remaining between them. This chain's CDR3 is CASSLGGNAYEQYF. In DNA form, the CDR3 reads TGTGCCAGCAGCTTGGGCGGGAACGCCTACGAGCAGTACTTC.

The chain employs TRBV18 and TRBJ2-5; D is possibly TRBD1 (5 bases). The V gene lost 3 bases and the J gene lost 3 bases, with 11 bases spanning the gap. The CDR3 has 14 amino acids. CDR1 and CDR2 (germline): KGHSH, LQKENI. CDR3 nucleotides: TGTGCCAGCTCACCTTGGGAAGGGGAAGAGACCCAGTACTTC. Amino acid sequence: CASSPWEGEETQYF.

This chain joins TRBV15 and TRBJ1-5; D is unclear. The ends were cut back, 0 bases at V and 9 bases at J, with 18 bases in the middle. Per the germline V gene, CDR1 is LNHNV and CDR2 is YYDKDF (reference sequence). This CDR3 comprises 16 residues. The DNA of the CDR3 is TGTGCCACCAGCAGAGATCTGGGCAGCTACATGGGGCCCCAGCATTTT. It is translated as CATSRDLGSYMGPQHF.

The V gene is TRBV15, the J gene TRBJ2-6; the D is unclear. V lost 5 bases to trimming and J lost 2 bases, with 10 bases between them. The germline gives CDR1 LNHNV, CDR2 YYDKDF (reference sequence). The CDR3 is made up of 15 amino acids. CDR3 sequence: CATSFGRPGANVLTF. As DNA, the CDR3 is TGTGCCACCAGCTTCGGGCGCCCTGGGGCCAACGTCCTGACTTTC.

J is TRBJ2-2 and V is TRBV7-9, with D perhaps TRBD1 (6 bases). Germline CDR1 is SEHNR and CDR2 is FQNEAQ (reference sequence). V lost 2 bases and J 3 bases, leaving 13 bases between the germline ends. The CDR3 runs to 16 residues. CDR3 bases: TGTGCCAGCAGCTTATTGGAACAGGGTGACACCGGGGAGCTGTTTTTT. Residues: CASSLLEQGDTGELFF.

This clone has a single count. The rearrangement links TRBV7-2 to TRBJ1-1; D perhaps matches TRBD1 (5 bases). This CDR3 is 13 amino acids long. The germline gives CDR1 SGHTA, CDR2 FQGNSA. The V and J ends lost 3 bases and 4 bases respectively, with 9 bases between them. CDR3 sequence: CASSFSRVTEAFF. CDR3 nucleotides: TGTGCCAGCAGCTTCAGCAGGGTCACTGAAGCTTTCTTT.

A few counts support this clone. V usage is TRBV7-3 and J usage is TRBJ2-1; D possibly uses TRBD1 or TRBD2 (5 bases each). Germline-derived CDR1 and CDR2 are SGHTA and FQGTGA. V lost 5 bases to trimming and J lost 12 bases, with 17 bases between them. The length of the CDR3 is 13 residues. CDR3 protein: CASSPGAEGRQFF. The CDR3, as DNA: TGTGCCAGCAGCCCCGGGGCCGAGGGTCGGCAGTTCTTC.

The genes are TRBV25-1 and TRBJ2-1, with 10 bases identical to TRBD2. This CDR3 region has 16 residues. CDR1 is MGHDK, CDR2 SYGVNS, per germline. The V gene end was trimmed by 6 bases and the J gene end by 4 bases; junction bases not matched to a gene: 9. CDR3 amino acids: CASSELPGLAYNEQFF. DNA for the CDR3: TGTGCCAGCAGCGAACTTCCGGGACTAGCGTACAATGAGCAGTTCTTC.

V usage is TRBV28 and J usage is TRBJ1-5; D unclear. Trimming cost V 6 bases and J 1 base, with 25 bases left between them. The CDR3 consists of 19 residues. The germline V gene has CDR1 MDHEN and CDR2 SYDVKM. The CDR3, as DNA: TGTGCCAGCAGCTCCGGGGAGCAGTACCAAAAGGGAAGCAATCAGCCCCAGCATTTT. It codes for CASSSGEQYQKGSNQPQHF. Combining the CDR3 with reference TRBV28 and TRBJ1-5 gives the whole variable domain DVKVTQSSRYLVKRTGEKVFLECVQDMDHENMFWYRQDPGLGLRLIYFSYDVKMKEKGDIPEGYSVSREKKERFSLILESASTNQTSMYLCASSSGEQYQKGSNQPQHFGDGTRLSIL.

The chain links TRBV5-1 to TRBJ1-4; unclear D gene. V was trimmed by 0 bases and J by 8 bases, leaving 5 bases between them. This CDR3 has 12 amino acids. Per the germline V gene, CDR1 is SGHRS and CDR2 is YFSETQ. The CDR3 is CASSLGTEKLFF. In DNA form, the CDR3 reads TGCGCCAGCAGCTTGGGGACCGAAAAACTGTTTTTT.

This chain links TRBV7-3 with TRBJ1-1, with TRBD1 identical over 8 bases. Unmatched junction bases numbered 15, after V lost 5 bases and J lost 4 bases. CDR1 SGHTA and CDR2 FQGTGA come from the germline V gene. The length of the CDR3 is 17 residues. CDR3: CASSPDHPGGWSTEAFF. The CDR3 nucleotides read TGTGCCAGCAGCCCTGATCACCCAGGGGGCTGGAGCACTGAAGCTTTCTTT.

This clone was counted a single time. This chain joins TRBV28 and TRBJ2-5; D is unclear. The CDR3 spans 13 residues. V shed 8 bases and J shed 0 bases, with 10 bases lying between them. Germline V gene data show CDR1 as MDHEN and CDR2 as SYDVKM. The CDR3 is CASGPGYQETQYF. CDR3 coding DNA: TGTGCCAGCGGGCCCGGGTACCAAGAGACCCAGTACTTC.

The chain uses TRBV27 and TRBJ1-2; tentatively, D is TRBD1 (5 bases). Germline CDR1 reads MNHEY; CDR2 reads SMNVEV (reference sequence). The CDR3 sequence is 14 residues long. V dropped 5 bases and J dropped 6 bases, with 16 bases sitting between them. CDR3 sequence (DNA): TGTGCCAGCAGTGCAGGAGGAAGGGGAAATGGCTACACCTTC. Translated: CASSAGGRGNGYTF.

The chain joins TRBV7-2 to TRBJ2-7; D perhaps matches TRBD1 (6 bases). V was shortened by 7 bases and J by 7 bases, with 14 bases between the two germline ends. Germline V gene sequence: CDR1 SGHTA, CDR2 FQGNSA. CDR3 size: 12 residues. DNA for the CDR3: TGTGCCAGCAACAGGGACCCCTTTGAGCAGTACTTC. Its protein product is CASNRDPFEQYF.

J is TRBJ2-1 and V is TRBV11-3; 10 bases map to TRBD1. CDR1 SGHNT and CDR2 YENEEA come from the germline V gene. The CDR3 spans 15 residues. J gave up 1 base and V 5 bases, and 2 bases lay outside the gene matches. CDR3 coding DNA: TGTGCCAGCAGCCGGACAGGGGGGTCCTACAATGAGCAGTTCTTC. Translating it yields CASSRTGGSYNEQFF.

This chain joins TRBV6-4 and TRBJ2-2, with D possibly matching TRBD1 (6 bases). The V gene lost 5 bases and the J gene lost 4 bases, with 8 bases spanning the gap. This CDR3 has 13 residues. Germline values: CDR1 MRHNA, CDR2 SNTAGT. CDR3 bases: TGTGCCAGCAGTAGGGGGATCACCGGGGAGCTGTTTTTT. Translating gives CASSRGITGELFF.

V usage is TRBV9 and J usage is TRBJ2-2, with a possible D match to TRBD2 (6 bases). V gave up 3 bases and J gave up 0 bases, with 15 bases separating them. Germline CDR1 and CDR2: SGDLS and YYNGEE. The CDR3 has 17 residues. The CDR3 loop reads CASSGGPGLANTGELFF. The CDR3 coding sequence is TGTGCCAGCAGCGGTGGACCGGGACTTGCGAACACCGGGGAGCTGTTTTTT.

The gene calls are TRBV7-9 and TRBJ2-7; 9 nucleotides align to TRBD2. The CDR3 has 18 amino acids. After removal of 0 bases from V and 6 bases from J, the junction contained 15 bases not matched to a gene. Germline V CDR1 and CDR2: SEHNR, FQNEAQ (reference sequence). The DNA for the CDR3 is TGTGCCAGCAGCTTAGCCTCCAGCGGGGGGATTTATGTCGGCGAGCAGTACTTC. The encoded protein is CASSLASSGGIYVGEQYF.

V usage is TRBV6-1 and J usage is TRBJ1-1, with D unclear. The germline V gene has CDR1 MNHNS and CDR2 SASEGT. The CDR3 consists of 14 residues. V gave up 0 bases and J gave up 6 bases, with 11 bases separating them. Here the CDR3 reads CASSEALGRAEAFF. CDR3 DNA sequence: TGTGCCAGCAGTGAAGCGTTAGGGCGGGCTGAAGCTTTCTTT.

The V call is TRBV5-1, the J call TRBJ2-1; D remains ambiguous. The CDR3 has 15 residues. The germline gives CDR1 SGHRS, CDR2 YFSETQ. The V end lost 7 bases, the J end lost 0 bases, and 14 bases lay between the germline ends. The CDR3: CASRALASSYNEQFF. The CDR3 DNA sequence: TGCGCCAGCCGTGCCCTGGCTAGCTCCTACAATGAGCAGTTCTTC. Full variable domain (outside the CDR3, taken from reference TRBV5-1 and TRBJ2-1): KAGVTQTPRYLIKTRGQQVTLSCSPISGHRSVSWYQQTPGQGLQFLFEYFSETQRNKGNFPGRFSGRQFSNSRSEMNVSTLELGDSALYLCASRALASSYNEQFFGPGTRLTVL.